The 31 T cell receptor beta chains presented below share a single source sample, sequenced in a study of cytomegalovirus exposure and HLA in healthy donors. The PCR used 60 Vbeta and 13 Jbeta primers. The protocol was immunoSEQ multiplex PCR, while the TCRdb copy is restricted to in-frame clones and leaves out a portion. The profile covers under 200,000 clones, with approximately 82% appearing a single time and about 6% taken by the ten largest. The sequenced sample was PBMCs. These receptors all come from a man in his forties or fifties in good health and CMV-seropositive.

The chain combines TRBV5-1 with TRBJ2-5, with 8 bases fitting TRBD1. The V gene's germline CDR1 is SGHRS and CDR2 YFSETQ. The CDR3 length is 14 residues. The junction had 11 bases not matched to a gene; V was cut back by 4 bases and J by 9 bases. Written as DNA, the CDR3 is TGCGCCAGCAGCCCGGGACAGGCAAGAGTGTCCCAGTACTTC. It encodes CASSPGQARVSQYF.

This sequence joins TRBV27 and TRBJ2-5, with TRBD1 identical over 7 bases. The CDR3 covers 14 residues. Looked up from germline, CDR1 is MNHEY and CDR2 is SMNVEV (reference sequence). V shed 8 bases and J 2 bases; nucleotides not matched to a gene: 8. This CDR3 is CASRLTGSQETQYF. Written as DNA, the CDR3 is TGTGCCAGCCGCCTGACAGGGAGTCAAGAGACCCAGTACTTC.

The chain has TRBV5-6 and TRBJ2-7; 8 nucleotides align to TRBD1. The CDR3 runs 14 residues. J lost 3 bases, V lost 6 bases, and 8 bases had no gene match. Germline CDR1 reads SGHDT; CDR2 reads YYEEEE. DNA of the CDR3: TGTGCCAGCACACCACCTACAGGGGGCTACGAGCAGTACTTC. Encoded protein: CASTPPTGGYEQYF.

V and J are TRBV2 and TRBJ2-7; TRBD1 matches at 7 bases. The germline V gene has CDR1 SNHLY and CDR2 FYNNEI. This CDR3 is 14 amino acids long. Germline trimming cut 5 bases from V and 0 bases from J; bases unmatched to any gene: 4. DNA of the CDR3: TGTGCCAGCAGTCCGGGACAGATCTCCTACGAGCAGTACTTC. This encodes CASSPGQISYEQYF.

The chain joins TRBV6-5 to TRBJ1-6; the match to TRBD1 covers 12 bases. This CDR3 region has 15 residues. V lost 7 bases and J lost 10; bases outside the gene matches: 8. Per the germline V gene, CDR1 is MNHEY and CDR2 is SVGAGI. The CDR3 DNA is TGTGCCAGCAATTCCCACGGGACAGGGGGCTCACCCCTCCACTTT. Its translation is CASNSHGTGGSPLHF.

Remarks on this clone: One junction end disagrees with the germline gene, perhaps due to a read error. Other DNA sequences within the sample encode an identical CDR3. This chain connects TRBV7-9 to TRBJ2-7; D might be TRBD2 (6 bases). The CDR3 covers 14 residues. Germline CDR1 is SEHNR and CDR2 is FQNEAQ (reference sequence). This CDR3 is CASSLDGGNYEQYF. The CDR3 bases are TGTGCTAGCAGCTTAGATGGGGGGAATTACGAGCAGTACTTC.

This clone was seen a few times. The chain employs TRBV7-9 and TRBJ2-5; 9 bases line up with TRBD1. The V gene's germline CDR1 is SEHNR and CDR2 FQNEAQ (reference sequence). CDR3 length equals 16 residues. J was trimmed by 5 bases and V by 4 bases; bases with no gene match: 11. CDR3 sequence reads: CASSSLGTGRDETQYF. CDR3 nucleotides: TGTGCCAGCAGCTCCTTAGGGACAGGGAGGGATGAGACCCAGTACTTC.

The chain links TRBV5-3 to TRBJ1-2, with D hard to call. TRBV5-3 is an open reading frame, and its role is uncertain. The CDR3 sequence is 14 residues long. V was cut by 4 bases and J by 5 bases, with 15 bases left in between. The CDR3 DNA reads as TGTGCCAGAAGCCCTCCTTGGAGCAAGTATGGCTACACCTTC. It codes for CARSPPWSKYGYTF.

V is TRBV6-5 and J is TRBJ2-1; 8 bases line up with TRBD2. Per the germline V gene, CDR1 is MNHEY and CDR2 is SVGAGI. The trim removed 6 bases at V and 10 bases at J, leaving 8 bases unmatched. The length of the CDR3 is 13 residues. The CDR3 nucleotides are TGTGCCAGCAGGAACGGGGTAGCGGGGGAGCAGTTCTTC. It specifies CASRNGVAGEQFF.

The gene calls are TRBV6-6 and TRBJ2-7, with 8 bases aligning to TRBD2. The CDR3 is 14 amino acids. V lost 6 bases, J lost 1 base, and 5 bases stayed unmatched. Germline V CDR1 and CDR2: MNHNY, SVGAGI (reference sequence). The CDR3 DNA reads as TGTGCCAGCAGCCGCGGGGGGTCTTCCTACGAGCAGTACTTC. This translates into CASSRGGSSYEQYF.

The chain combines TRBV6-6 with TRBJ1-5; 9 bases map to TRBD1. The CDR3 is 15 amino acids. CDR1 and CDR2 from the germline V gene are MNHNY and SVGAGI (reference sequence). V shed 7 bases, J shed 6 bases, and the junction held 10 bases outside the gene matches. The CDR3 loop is CASTVGQGGGQPQHF. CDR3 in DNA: TGTGCCAGCACCGTGGGACAGGGAGGCGGTCAGCCCCAGCATTTT.

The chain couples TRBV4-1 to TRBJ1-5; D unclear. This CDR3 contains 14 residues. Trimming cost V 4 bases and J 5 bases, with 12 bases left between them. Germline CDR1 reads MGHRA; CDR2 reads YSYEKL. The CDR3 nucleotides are TGCGCCAGCAGCCCGAGATTTGAGGATCAGCCCCAGCATTTT. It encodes CASSPRFEDQPQHF.

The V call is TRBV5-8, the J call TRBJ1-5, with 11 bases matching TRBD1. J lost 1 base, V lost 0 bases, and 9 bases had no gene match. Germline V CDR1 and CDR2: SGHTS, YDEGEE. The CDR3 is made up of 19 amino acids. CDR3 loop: CASSLDWTGGRWSNQPQHF. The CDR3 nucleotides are TGTGCCAGCAGCTTGGATTGGACAGGGGGCAGGTGGAGCAATCAGCCCCAGCATTTT.

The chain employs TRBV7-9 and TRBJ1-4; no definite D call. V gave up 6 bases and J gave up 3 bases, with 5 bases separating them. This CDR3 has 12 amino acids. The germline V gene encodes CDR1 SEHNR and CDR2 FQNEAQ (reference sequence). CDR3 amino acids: CASRQANEKLFF. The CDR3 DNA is TGTGCCAGCAGGCAGGCTAATGAAAAACTGTTTTTT.

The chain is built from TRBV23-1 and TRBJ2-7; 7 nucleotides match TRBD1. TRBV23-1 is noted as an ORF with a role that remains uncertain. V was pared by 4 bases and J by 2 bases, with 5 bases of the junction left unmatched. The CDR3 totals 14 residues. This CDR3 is CASSLDRAPYEQYV. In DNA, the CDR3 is TGCGCCAGCAGTCTTGACAGGGCGCCCTACGAGCAGTACGTC.

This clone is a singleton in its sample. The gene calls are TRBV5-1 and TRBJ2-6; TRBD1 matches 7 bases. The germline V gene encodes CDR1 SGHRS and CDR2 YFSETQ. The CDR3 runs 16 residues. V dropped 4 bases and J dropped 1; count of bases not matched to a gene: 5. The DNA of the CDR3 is TGCGCCAGCAGCCTGACAGGGCTGTCTGGGGCCAACGTCCTGACTTTC. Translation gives CASSLTGLSGANVLTF.

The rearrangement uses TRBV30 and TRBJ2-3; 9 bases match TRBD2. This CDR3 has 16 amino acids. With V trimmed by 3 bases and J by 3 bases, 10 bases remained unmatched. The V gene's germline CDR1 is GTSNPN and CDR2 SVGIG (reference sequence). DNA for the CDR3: TGTGCCTGGAGCGTTGTGCTAGCGGGGATGACAGATACGCAGTATTTT. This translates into CAWSVVLAGMTDTQYF.

The CDR3 here is CASSHLRTSGTTDTQYF. DNA for the CDR3: TGTGCCAGCAGTCATCTCCGGACTAGCGGTACCACAGATACGCAGTATTTT. The chain couples TRBV11-2 to TRBJ2-3; 10 nucleotides agree with TRBD2. Per germline, CDR1 SGHAT and CDR2 FQNNGV. V lost 6 bases, J lost 2 bases, and 11 bases stayed unmatched. This CDR3 contains 17 residues.

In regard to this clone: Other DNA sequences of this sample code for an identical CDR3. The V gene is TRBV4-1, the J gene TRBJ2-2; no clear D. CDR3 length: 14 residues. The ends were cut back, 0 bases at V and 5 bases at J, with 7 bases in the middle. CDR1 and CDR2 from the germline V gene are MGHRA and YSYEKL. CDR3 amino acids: CASSQDLGTGELFF. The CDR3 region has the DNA TGCGCCAGCAGCCAAGATCTAGGTACCGGGGAGCTGTTTTTT.

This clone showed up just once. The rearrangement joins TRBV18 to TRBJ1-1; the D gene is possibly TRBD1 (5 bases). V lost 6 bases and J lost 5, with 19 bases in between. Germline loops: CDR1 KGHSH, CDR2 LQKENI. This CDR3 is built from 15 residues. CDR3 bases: TGTGCCAGCTCCCCCAGCGGGGGTAAAGGGACTGAAGCTTTCTTT. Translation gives CASSPSGGKGTEAFF. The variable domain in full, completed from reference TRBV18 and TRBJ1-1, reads NAGVMQNPRHLVRRRGQEARLRCSPMKGHSHVYWYRQLPEEGLKFMVYLQKENIIDESGMPKERFSAEFPKEGPSILRIQQVVRGDSAAYFCASSPSGGKGTEAFFGQGTRLTVV.

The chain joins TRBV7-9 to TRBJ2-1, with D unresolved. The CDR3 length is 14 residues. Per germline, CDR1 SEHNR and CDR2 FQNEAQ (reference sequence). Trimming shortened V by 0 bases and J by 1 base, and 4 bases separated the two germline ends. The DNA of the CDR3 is TGTGCCAGCAGCTTAGCTAATTCCTACAATGAGCAGTTCTTC. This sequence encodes CASSLANSYNEQFF. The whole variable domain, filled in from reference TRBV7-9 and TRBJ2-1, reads DTGVSQNPRHKITKRGQNVTFRCDPISEHNRLYWYRQTLGQGPEFLTYFQNEAQLEKSRLLSDRFSAERPKGSFSTLEIQRTEQGDSAMYLCASSLANSYNEQFFGPGTRLTVL.

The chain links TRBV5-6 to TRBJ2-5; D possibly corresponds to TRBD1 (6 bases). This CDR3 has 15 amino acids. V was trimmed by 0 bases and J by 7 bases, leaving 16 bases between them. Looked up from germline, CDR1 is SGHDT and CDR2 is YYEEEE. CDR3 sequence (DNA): TGTGCCAGCAGCTTGGATTCGGGACGAGGGGGGACCCAGTACTTC. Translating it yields CASSLDSGRGGTQYF.

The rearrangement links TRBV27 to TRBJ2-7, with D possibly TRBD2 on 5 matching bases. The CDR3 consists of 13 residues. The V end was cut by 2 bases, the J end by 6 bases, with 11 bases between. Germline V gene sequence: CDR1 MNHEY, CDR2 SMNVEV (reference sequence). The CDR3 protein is CASSLPDYCEQYV. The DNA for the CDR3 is TGTGCCAGCAGTTTACCCGACTACTGCGAGCAGTACGTC.

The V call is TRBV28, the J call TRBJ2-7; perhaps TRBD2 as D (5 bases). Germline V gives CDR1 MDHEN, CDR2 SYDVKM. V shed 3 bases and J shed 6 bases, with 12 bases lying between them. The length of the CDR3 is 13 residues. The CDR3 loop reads CASSLVRRFEQYF. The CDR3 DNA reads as TGTGCCAGCAGTTTGGTCAGGAGGTTCGAGCAGTACTTC.

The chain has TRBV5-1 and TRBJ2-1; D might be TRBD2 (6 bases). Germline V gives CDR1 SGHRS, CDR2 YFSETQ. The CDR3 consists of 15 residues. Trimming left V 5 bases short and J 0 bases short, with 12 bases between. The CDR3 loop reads CASRGGDDSYNEQFF. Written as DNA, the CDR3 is TGCGCCAGCAGGGGGGGTGACGACTCCTACAATGAGCAGTTCTTC.

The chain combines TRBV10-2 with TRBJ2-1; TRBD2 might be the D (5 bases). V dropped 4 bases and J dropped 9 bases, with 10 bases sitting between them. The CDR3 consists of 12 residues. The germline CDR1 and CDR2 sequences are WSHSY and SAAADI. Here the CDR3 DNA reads TGCGCCAGCAGTGTAGTAGCGAGTGAGCAGTTCTTC. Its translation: CASSVVASEQFF.

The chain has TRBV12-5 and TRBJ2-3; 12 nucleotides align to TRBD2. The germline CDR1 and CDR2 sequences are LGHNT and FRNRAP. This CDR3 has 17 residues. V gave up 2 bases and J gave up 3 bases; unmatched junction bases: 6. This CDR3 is CASGLSRTSGVTDTQYF. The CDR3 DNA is TGTGCTAGTGGTTTGTCTCGGACTAGCGGGGTAACAGATACGCAGTATTTT.

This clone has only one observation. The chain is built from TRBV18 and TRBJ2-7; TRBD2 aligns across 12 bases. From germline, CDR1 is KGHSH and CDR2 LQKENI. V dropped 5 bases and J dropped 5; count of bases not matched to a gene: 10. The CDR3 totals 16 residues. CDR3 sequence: CASSSALRTSGDEQYF. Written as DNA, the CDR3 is TGTGCCAGCTCATCTGCCTTAAGGACTAGCGGGGACGAGCAGTACTTC.

The CDR3 protein is CASSPGLALDTQYF. CDR3 bases: TGTGCCAGTAGTCCGGGACTAGCATTAGATACGCAGTATTTT. The chain carries TRBV19 and TRBJ2-3, with 9 bases lining up with TRBD2. The CDR3 has 14 amino acids. Looked up from germline, CDR1 is LNHDA and CDR2 is SQIVND (reference sequence). The V and J ends lost 5 bases and 5 bases, in that order; junction bases with no gene match: 5.

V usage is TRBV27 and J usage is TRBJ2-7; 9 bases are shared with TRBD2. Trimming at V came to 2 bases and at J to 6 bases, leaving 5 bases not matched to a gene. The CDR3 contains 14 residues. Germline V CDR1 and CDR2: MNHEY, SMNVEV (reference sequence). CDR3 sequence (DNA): TGTGCCAGCAGTTTAAGTAGCGGGAGTGGCGAGCAGTACGTC. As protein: CASSLSSGSGEQYV.

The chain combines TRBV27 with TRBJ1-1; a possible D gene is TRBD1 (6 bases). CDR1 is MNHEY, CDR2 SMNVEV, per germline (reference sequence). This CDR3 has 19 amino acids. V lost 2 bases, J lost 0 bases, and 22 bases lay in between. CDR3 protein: CASSLVPGGRYIMNTEAFF. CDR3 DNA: TGTGCCAGCAGTTTAGTCCCCGGGGGGCGCTACATCATGAACACTGAAGCTTTCTTT.